The T cell receptor (beta chain) under discussion was sequenced for a study of blood T cell repertoires in COVID-19. Study in general: The study drew acute and convalescent COVID-19 samples from the United States, Italy and Spain.

Libraries were prepared by immunoSEQ multiplex PCR; TCRdb keeps only in-frame clonotypes and omits some of them. The data hold about 70,000 clones, with 90% observed a single time. Losses at the gene ends were 5 bases for V and 1 base for J; bases not matched to a gene: 7. CDR3 length equals 15 residues. The germline V gene encodes CDR1 LNHDA and CDR2 SQIVND (reference sequence). The sample was peripheral blood. The clonotype was recovered from a man aged 45-65 years with acute or convalescent COVID-19. The chain recombines TRBV19 with TRBJ2-7; 8 bases fit TRBD1. The DNA for the CDR3 is TGTGCCAGTAGTTCAGGACAGGGACAATCCTACGAGCAGTACTTC. Its protein product is CASSSGQGQSYEQYF.